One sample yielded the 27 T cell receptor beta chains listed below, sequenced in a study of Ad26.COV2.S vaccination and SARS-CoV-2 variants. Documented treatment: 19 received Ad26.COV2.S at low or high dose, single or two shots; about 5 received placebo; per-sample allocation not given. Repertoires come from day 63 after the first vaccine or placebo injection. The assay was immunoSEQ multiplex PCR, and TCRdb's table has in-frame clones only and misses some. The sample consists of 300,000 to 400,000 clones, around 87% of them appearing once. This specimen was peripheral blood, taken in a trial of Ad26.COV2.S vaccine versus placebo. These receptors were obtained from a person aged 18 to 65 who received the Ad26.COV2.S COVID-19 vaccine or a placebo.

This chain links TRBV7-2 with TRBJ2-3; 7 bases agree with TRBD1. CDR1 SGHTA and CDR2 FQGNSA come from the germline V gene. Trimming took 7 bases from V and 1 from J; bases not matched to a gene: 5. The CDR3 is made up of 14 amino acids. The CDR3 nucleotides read TGTGCCAGCACAGGACAGGCCCGCACAGATACGCAGTATTTT. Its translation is CASTGQARTDTQYF.

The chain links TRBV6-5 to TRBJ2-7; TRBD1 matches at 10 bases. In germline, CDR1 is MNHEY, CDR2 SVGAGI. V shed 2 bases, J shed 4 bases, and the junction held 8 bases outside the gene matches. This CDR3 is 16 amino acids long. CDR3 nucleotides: TGTGCCAGCAGTTACCAGGTCCCGGGACAGGGGTACGAGCAGTACTTC. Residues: CASSYQVPGQGYEQYF.

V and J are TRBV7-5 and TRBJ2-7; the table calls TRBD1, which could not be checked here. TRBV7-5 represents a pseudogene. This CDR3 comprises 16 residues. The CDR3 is CARSHIVTDRLYEQYF. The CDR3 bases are TGTGCCAGAAGCCACATCGTTACGGACAGACTCTACGAGCAGTACTTC.

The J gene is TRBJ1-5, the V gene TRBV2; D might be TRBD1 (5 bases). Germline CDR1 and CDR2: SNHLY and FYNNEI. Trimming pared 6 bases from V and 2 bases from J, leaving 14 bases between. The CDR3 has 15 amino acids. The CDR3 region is CASRSSGKGNQPQHF. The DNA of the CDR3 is TGTGCCAGCAGGTCCTCAGGGAAGGGCAATCAGCCCCAGCATTTT.

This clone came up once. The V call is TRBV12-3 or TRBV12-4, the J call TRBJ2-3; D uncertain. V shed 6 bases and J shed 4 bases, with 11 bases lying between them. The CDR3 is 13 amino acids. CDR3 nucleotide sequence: TGTGCCAGCAGAAAGCTGGGTGCAGATACGCAGTATTTT. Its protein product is CASRKLGADTQYF.

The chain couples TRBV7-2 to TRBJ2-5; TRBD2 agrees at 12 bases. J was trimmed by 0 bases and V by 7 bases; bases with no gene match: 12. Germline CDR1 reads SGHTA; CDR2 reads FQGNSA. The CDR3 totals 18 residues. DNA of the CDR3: TGTGCCAGCACCCGACCCCCTACTAGCGGGGGGAACCAAGAGACCCAGTACTTC. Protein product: CASTRPPTSGGNQETQYF. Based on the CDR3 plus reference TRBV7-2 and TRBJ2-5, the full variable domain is GAGVSQSPSNKVTEKGKDVELRCDPISGHTALYWYRQSLGQGLEFLIYFQGNSAPDKSGLPSDRFSAERTGGSVSTLTIQRTQQEDSAVYLCASTRPPTSGGNQETQYFGPGTRLLVL.

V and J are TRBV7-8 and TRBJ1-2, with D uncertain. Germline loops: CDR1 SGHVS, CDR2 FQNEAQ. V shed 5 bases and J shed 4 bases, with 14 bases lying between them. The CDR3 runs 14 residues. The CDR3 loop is CASSPLGEIYGYTF. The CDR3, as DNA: TGTGCCAGCAGCCCCCTGGGAGAGATCTATGGCTACACCTTC.

The CDR3 DNA is TGCAGCGTAGCCTTTCAGGGCACCGGGGAGCTGTTTTTT. Protein product: CSVAFQGTGELFF. The gene calls are TRBV29-1 and TRBJ2-2, with a possible D match to TRBD1 (5 bases). This CDR3 has 13 amino acids. The V gene lost 6 bases and the J gene lost 4 bases, with 12 bases spanning the gap. Germline loops: CDR1 SQVTM, CDR2 ANQGSEA.

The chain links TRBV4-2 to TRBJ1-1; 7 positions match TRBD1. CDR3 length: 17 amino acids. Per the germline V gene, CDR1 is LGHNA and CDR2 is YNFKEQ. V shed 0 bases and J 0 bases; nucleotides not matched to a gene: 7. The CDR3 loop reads CASSQDKRGQMNTEAFF. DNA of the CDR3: TGTGCCAGCAGCCAAGACAAGAGGGGGCAAATGAACACTGAAGCTTTCTTT.

DNA for the CDR3: TGTGCCAGCAGTAGTGAGGCTTACAATGAGCAGTTCTTC. This encodes CASSSEAYNEQFF. This chain connects TRBV6-2 or TRBV6-3 to TRBJ2-1, with D uncertain. Per the germline V gene, CDR1 is MNHEY and CDR2 is SVGEGT. The CDR3 consists of 13 residues. V gave up 5 bases and J gave up 4 bases, with 9 bases separating them.

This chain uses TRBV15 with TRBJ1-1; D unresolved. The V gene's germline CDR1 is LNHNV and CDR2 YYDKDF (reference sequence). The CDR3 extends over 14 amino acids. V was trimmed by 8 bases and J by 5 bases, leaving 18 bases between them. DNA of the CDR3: TGTGCCACCTCAATCGAGGCAGCGGGGACTGAAGCTTTCTTT. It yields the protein CATSIEAAGTEAFF.

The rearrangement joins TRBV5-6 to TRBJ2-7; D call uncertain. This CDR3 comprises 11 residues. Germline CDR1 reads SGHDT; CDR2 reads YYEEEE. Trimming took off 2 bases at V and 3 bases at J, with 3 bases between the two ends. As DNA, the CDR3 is TGTGCCAGCAGCTTTAACTACGAGCAGTACTTC. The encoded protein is CASSFNYEQYF.

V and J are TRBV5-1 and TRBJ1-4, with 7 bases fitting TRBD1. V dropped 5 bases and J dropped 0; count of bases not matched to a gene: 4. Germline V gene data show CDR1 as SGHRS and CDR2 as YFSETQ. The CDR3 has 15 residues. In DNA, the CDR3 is TGCGCCAGCAGTGCCGGGACAGCAACTAATGAAAAACTGTTTTTT. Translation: CASSAGTATNEKLFF.

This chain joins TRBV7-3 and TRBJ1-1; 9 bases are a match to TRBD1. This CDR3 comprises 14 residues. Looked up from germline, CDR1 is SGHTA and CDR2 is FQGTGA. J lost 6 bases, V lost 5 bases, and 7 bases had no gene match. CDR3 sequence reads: CASSRTGEGAEAFF. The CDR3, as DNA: TGTGCCAGCAGCCGGACAGGGGAAGGCGCTGAAGCTTTCTTT.

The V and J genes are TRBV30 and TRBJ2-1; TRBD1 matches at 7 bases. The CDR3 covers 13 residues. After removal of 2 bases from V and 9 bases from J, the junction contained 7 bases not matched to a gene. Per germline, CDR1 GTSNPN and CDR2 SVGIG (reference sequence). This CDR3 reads CAWSTLQGLEQFF. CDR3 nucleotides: TGTGCCTGGAGTACCCTACAGGGGCTTGAGCAGTTCTTC.

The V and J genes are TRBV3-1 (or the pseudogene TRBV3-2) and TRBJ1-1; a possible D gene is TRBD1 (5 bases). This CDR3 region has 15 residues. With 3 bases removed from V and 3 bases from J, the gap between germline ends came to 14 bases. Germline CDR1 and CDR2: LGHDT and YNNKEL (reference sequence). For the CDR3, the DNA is TGTGCCAGCAGCCACCCGGGGGGTGGGGACACTGAAGCTTTCTTT. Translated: CASSHPGGGDTEAFF.

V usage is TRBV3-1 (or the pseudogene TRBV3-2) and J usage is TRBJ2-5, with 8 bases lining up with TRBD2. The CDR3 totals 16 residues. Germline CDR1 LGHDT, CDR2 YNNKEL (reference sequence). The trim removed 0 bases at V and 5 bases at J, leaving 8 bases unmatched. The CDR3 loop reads CASSQDFGGARETQYF. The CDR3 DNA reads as TGTGCCAGCAGCCAAGATTTCGGGGGGGCTCGGGAGACCCAGTACTTC.

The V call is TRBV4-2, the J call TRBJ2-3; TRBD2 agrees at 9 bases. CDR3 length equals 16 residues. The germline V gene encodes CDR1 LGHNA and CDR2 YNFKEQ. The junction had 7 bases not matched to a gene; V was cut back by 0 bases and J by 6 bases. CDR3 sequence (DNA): TGTGCCAGCAGCCAAGATGGCATAGCGGGGGCCGATACGCAGTATTTT. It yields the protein CASSQDGIAGADTQYF.

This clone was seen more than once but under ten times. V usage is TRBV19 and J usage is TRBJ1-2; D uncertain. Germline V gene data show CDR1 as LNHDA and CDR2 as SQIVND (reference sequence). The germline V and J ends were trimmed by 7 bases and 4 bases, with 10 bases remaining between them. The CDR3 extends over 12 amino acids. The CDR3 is CASMTRSYGYTF. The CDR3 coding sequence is TGTGCCAGTATGACGCGTTCCTATGGCTACACCTTC.

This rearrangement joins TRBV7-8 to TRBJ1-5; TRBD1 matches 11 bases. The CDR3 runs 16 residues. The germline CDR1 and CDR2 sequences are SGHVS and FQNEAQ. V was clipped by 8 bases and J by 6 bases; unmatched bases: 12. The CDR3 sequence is CASSPWAGTGGQPQHF. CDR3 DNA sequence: TGTGCCAGCTCCCCTTGGGCCGGGACAGGGGGTCAGCCCCAGCATTTT.

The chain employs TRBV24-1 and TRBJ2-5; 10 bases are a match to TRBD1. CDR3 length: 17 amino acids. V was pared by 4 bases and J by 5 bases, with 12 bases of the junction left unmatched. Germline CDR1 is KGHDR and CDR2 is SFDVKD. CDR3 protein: CATSDPTKTGGLETQYF. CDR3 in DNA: TGTGCCACCAGTGACCCTACTAAGACAGGGGGCTTGGAGACCCAGTACTTC.

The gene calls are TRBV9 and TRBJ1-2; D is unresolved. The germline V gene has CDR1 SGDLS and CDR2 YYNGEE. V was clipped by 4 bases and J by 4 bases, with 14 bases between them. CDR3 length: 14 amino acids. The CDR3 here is CASSPYGPGYGYTF. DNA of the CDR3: TGTGCCAGCAGCCCCTATGGGCCTGGCTATGGCTACACCTTC.

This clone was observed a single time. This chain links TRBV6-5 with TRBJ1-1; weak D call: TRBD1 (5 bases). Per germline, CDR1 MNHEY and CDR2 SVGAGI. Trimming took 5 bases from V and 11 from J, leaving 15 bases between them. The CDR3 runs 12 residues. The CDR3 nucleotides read TGTGCCAGCAGTCCGCGGCCAGGGTGGGCTTTCTTT. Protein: CASSPRPGWAFF.

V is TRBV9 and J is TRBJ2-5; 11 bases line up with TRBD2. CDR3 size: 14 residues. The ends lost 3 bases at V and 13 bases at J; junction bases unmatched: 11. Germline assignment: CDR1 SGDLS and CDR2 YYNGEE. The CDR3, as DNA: TGTGCCAGCAGCGGCTCCAGCCCTAGCGGGGGGAGGTACTTC. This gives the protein CASSGSSPSGGRYF. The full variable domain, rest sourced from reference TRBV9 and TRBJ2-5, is DSGVTQTPKHLITATGQRVTLRCSPRSGDLSVYWYQQSLDQGLQFLIQYYNGEERAKGNILERFSAQQFPDLHSELNLSSLELGDSALYFCASSGSSPSGGRYFGPGTRLLVL.

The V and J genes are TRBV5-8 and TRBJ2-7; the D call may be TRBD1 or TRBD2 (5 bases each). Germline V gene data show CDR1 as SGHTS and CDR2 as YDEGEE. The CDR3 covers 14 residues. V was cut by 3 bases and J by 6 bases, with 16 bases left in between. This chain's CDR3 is CASSWEPGKTEQYF. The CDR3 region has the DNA TGTGCCAGCAGCTGGGAGCCAGGGAAGACCGAGCAGTACTTC.

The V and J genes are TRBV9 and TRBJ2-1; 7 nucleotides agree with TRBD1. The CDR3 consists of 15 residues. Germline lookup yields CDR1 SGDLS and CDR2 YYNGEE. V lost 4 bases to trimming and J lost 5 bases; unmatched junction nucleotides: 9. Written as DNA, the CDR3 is TGTGCCAGCAGCACCGCCGGGACAGTTCACAATGAGCAGTTCTTC. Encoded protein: CASSTAGTVHNEQFF.

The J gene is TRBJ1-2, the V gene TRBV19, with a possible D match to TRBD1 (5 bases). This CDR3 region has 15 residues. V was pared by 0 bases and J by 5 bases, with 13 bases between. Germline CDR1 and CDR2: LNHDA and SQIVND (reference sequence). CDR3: CASSIDPRGAYGYTF. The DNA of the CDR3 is TGTGCCAGTAGTATAGATCCGAGAGGGGCGTATGGCTACACCTTC.